What follows is one TCR beta chain and its context. What it binds is not known. The missing conserved phenylalanine or tryptophan at the end of this CDR3 makes a read error likely. Regarding time point: persistent/refractory GD, antithyroid drugs over 5 years with positive TRAb. Generation of the TCR library employed RNA extracted from PBMCs. These data belong to a study of regulatory T cells in long-lasting Graves disease. Whole-study context: Persistent Graves' disease required over 5 years of antithyroid drugs and positive TSH receptor antibodies.

Findings and caveats of the study: Accuracy was possibly reduced by small sample size. Persistent patients shared fewer than 3,500 public clonotypes among themselves. Newly diagnosed patients shared fewer, at more than 850.

V was pared by 6 bases and J by 7 bases, with 9 bases of the junction left unmatched. The CDR3 is made up of 14 amino acids. Relying on iRepertoire HTBI primers and Arm-PCR of CDR3 regions, the team built TCR beta libraries. MiXCR, run by TCRdb on the multiplex PCR reads, gives a single entry per CDR3 protein. The sample has 400,000 to 500,000 distinct CDR3 sequences, about 22% seen once; the top ten hold less than 9%. This TCR came from a female donor with Graves disease. J is TRBJ1-2 and V is TRBV12-3 or TRBV12-4; 9 bases map to TRBD1. The sequences come from peripheral blood mononuclear cells (PBMCs), collected when the disease was refractory, from a patient treated with antithyroid drugs. CDR3 nucleotides: TGTGCCAGCAGCCAGGACAGGGGATCTAGTGGCTACACCCTC. It is translated as CASSQDRGSSGYTL.